This T cell receptor (beta chain) was found in a study of response to subunit inactivated influenza vaccine. Study conclusions and caveats: Authors suggested each seasonal flu vaccination may recruit only limited numbers of new T cells.

This clonotype was observed a handful of times. Its antigen is still unknown. TCRdb ran MiXCR on the RT-PCR reads and lists one entry per CDR3 protein. The sample shows 550,000 to 650,000 distinct CDR3 sequences, approximately 12% of them seen only once. V lost 7 bases and J lost 4, with 24 bases in between. The CDR3 has 17 residues. Germline V gene sequence: CDR1 PRHDT, CDR2 FYEKMQ (reference sequence). The sequence derives from a man aged 50-59 years who received an inactivated influenza vaccine. Sample: PBMCs from blood, taken on the day of vaccination. The V gene is TRBV13, the J gene TRBJ2-3; D is ambiguous. The CDR3 DNA sequence: TGTGCCAGCAACACCCGGCGGCCTTGGGCCGGATCAGATACGCAGTATTTT. The encoded protein is CASNTRRPWAGSDTQYF.